Below, 7 T cell receptor beta chains from the same sample are listed, as sequenced in a study of blood T cell repertoires in COVID-19. The method was immunoSEQ multiplex PCR; TCRdb's version includes in-frame clones alone and lacks a portion of them. This table holds 150,000 or so clones, over 65% found once. The sequenced material came from peripheral blood. All receptors come from a woman aged 80 or older with active or convalescent COVID-19.

The chain uses TRBV2 and TRBJ1-3, with TRBD1 matching 7 bases. The CDR3 runs to 15 residues. Germline CDR1 is SNHLY and CDR2 is FYNNEI. V was pared by 5 bases and J by 0 bases, with 4 bases of the junction left unmatched. The CDR3 is CASSLRQGSGNTIYF. The CDR3 DNA follows: TGTGCCAGCAGTCTTCGACAGGGCTCTGGAAACACCATATATTTT.

This clone was detected only a few times. The chain has TRBV29-1 and TRBJ2-5, with D possibly TRBD2 on 5 matching bases. Trimming removed 1 base from V and 4 bases from J, with 10 bases in between. CDR1 is SQVTM, CDR2 ANQGSEA, per germline. CDR3 length: 13 amino acids. The CDR3 is CSVEGAGRETQYF. The CDR3 region has the DNA TGCAGCGTTGAAGGGGCGGGTAGAGAGACCCAGTACTTC.

CDR3 region: CASSLGVGGGLYEQYF. The DNA for the CDR3 is TGTGCCAGCAGCTTGGGGGTAGGGGGTGGCCTCTACGAGCAGTACTTC. The V call is TRBV5-6, the J call TRBJ2-7, with D tentatively TRBD1 (6 bases). There are 16 residues in the CDR3. The ends were cut back, 0 bases at V and 3 bases at J, with 16 bases in the middle. Per the germline V gene, CDR1 is SGHDT and CDR2 is YYEEEE.

V usage is TRBV28 and J usage is TRBJ2-7; 7 positions match TRBD1. The V segment lost 6 bases and the J segment 0 bases; nucleotides outside the gene matches: 8. The germline V gene has CDR1 MDHEN and CDR2 SYDVKM. The CDR3 has 15 residues. CDR3 sequence: CASRKTGSSSYEQYF. Written as DNA, the CDR3 is TGTGCCAGCAGGAAGACAGGGTCCAGCTCCTACGAGCAGTACTTC. Supplemented by reference TRBV28 and TRBJ2-7, the full variable domain reads DVKVTQSSRYLVKRTGEKVFLECVQDMDHENMFWYRQDPGLGLRLIYFSYDVKMKEKGDIPEGYSVSREKKERFSLILESASTNQTSMYLCASRKTGSSSYEQYFGPGTRLTVT.

J is TRBJ2-3 and V is TRBV12-5; 9 nucleotides match TRBD2. With 5 bases clipped from V and 5 bases from J, the junction kept 5 bases outside the gene matches. The CDR3 sequence is 14 residues long. Germline CDR1 reads LGHNT; CDR2 reads FRNRAP. In DNA form, the CDR3 reads TGTGCTAGTGGTCCCAGCGGGGGGCTAGATACGCAGTATTTT. Translated: CASGPSGGLDTQYF. Complete variable domain (other parts from reference TRBV12-5 and TRBJ2-3): DARVTQTPRHKVTEMGQEVTMRCQPILGHNTVFWYRQTMMQGLELLAYFRNRAPLDDSGMPKDRFSAEMPDATLATLKIQPSEPRDSAVYFCASGPSGGLDTQYFGPGTRLTVL.

V is TRBV19 and J is TRBJ2-4; a possible D gene is TRBD1 (5 bases). The CDR3 is made up of 14 amino acids. CDR1 and CDR2 (germline): LNHDA, SQIVND (reference sequence). Trimming cost V 2 bases and J 0 bases, with 5 bases left between them. This chain's CDR3 is CASSIRGAKNIQYF. The DNA of the CDR3 is TGTGCCAGTAGTATAAGGGGAGCCAAAAACATTCAGTACTTC.

This clone was picked up one time. The chain couples TRBV7-2 to TRBJ1-2, with 8 bases aligning to TRBD1. V lost 1 base, J lost 4 bases, and 2 bases stayed unmatched. The CDR3 covers 14 residues. Germline assignment: CDR1 SGHTA and CDR2 FQGNSA. The DNA for the CDR3 is TGTGCCAGCAGCTTAGGGACAGGGAGCTATGGCTACACCTTC. Translating it yields CASSLGTGSYGYTF.